This TCR beta chain was captured by sequencing in a study of shared clonotypes between healthy human individuals. Study-level information: Aged between 18 and 49, the donors were a couple of women and a few men. For every donor, three CD4 naive, three CD4 memory, two CD8 naive and one CD8 memory plates were used. Study conclusions and caveats: Generation probability values for non-shared clonotypes were lower than those for clonotypes shared by all four donors.

Comment on this clone: Antigen: not known.

Per the original methods: Because ImmunoSEQ provided only junction sequences with no quality scores, the filtering differed. Measured with immunoSEQ multiplex PCR; TCRdb has only the in-frame clones, and not every one. V and J calls and clone size are as listed in that table; D and trimming were resolved from the DNA. The sample lists about 2.4 million clones, more than 85% occurring once. This CDR3 contains 12 residues. CDR1 and CDR2 from the germline V gene are GTSNPN and SVGIG (reference sequence). The ends lost 5 bases at V and 5 bases at J; junction bases unmatched: 5. The TCR originated in a man aged 18-30 years in good health. Some clones in this sample may be carry-over from other donors' samples. The material sequenced was naive CD4+ T cells from PBMCs. Noted subset: CD45RA+ positively selected. V gene TRBV30 combines with J gene TRBJ2-5; 7 bases agree with TRBD1. The CDR3 nucleotides are TGTGCCTGGTTCGGCAGGGGGGAGACCCAGTACTTC. It encodes CAWFGRGETQYF. The variable domain in full, with the rest retrieved from reference TRBV30 and TRBJ2-5, is SQTIHQWPATLVQPVGSPLSLECTVEGTSNPNLYWYRQAAGRGLQLLFYSVGIGQISSEVPQNLSASRPQDRQFILSSKKLLLSDSGFYLCAWFGRGETQYFGPGTRLLVL.